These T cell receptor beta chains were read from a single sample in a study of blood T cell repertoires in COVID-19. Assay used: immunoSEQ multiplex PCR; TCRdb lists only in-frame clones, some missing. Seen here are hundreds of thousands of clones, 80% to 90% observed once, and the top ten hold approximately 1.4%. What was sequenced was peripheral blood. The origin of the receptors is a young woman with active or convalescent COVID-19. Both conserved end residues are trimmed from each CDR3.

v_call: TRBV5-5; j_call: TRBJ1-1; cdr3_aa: ASSWIAGEAF
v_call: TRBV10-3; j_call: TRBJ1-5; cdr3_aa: AMGEAGSNQPQH
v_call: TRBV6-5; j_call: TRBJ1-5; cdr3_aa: ASRDGQGGNQPQH
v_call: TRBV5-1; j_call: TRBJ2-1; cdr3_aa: ASSRTGPYNEQF
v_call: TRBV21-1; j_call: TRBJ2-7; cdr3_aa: ASSNGSLAGVKYEQY
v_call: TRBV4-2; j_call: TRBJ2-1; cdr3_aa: ASSQVATNLYNEQF
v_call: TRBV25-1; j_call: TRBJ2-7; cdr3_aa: ASSDVTAYEQY
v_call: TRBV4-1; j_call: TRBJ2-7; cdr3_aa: ASSQEKREASYEQY
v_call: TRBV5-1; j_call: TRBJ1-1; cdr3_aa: ASSIDRGSLDTEAF
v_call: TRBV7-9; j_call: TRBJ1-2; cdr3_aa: ASSTRATGLDGYT
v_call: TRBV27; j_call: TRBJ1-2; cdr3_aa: ASSLDRGYGYT
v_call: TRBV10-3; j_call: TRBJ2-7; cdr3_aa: AISLLRDSVHEQY
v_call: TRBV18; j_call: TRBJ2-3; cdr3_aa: ASSPLSSTDTQY
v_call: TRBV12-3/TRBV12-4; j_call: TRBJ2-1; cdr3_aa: ASSHSSYNEQF
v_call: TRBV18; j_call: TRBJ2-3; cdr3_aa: ASSTGGALTDTQY
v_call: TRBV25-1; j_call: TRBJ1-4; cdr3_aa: ASSELGTGGGEKLF
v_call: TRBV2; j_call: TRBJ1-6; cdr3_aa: ASRTGTVSSYNSPLH
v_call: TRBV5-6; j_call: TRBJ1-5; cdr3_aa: ASSLTGSDQPQH
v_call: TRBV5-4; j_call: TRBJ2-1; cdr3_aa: ASRGVPGLAYNEQF
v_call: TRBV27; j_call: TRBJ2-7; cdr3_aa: ASSTLYGRTSYEQY
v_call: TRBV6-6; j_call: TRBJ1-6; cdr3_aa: ASSTSGSPLH
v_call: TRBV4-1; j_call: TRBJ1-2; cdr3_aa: ASSATQGTYGYT
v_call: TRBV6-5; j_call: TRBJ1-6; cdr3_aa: ASHQIGGVDSPLH
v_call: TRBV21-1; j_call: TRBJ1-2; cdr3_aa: ASSKAITGITRYGYT
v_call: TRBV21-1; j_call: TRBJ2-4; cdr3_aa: ASSIPHGQANKNIQY
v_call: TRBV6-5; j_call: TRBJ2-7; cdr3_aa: ASTEAAAGSYEQY
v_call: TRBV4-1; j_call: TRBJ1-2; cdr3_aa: ASSQGGFQFYGYT
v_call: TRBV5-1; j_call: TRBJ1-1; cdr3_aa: ASSLEAGYTEAF
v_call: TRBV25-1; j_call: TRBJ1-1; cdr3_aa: ASSGGQNTEAF
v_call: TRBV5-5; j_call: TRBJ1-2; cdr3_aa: ASSLAAGGNRT
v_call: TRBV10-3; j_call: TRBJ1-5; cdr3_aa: AISESADQPQH
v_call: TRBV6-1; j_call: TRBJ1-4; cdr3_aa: ASSEPNIATNEKLF
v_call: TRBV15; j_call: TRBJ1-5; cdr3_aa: ATSAHLGGDQPQH
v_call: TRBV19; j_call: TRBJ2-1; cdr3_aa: ASSPGGGIYNEQF
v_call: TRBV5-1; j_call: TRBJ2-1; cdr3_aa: ASSPGPGVYNEQF
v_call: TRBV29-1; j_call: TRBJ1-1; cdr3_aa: SVETRGLNTEAF
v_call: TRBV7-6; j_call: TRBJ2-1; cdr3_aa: ASSSNNEQF
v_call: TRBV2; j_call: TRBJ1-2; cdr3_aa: ASSEVFGTGSKVGYT
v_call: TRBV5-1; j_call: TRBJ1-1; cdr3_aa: ASSLDNRGDTEAF
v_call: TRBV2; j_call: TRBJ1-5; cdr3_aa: ASRAAPTEDQPQH
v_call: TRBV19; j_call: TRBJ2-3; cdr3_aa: ASSMGDRGLTDTQY
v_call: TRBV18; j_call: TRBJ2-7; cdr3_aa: ASSPGLAGVFWDEQY
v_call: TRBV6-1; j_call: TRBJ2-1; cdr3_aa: ASSDPGLAGDNEQF
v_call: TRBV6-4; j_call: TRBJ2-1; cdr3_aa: ASSAQGQGAYNEQF
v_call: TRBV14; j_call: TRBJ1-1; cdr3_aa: ASSQEGALLSEAF
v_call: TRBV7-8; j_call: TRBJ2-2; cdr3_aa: ASSPRGGLFTGELF
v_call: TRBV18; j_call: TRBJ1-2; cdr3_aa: ASSPPGLEYGYT
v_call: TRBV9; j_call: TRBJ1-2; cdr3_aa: ASSVGTANYGYT
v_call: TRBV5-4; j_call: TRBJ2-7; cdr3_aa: ASSLQGGISYEQY